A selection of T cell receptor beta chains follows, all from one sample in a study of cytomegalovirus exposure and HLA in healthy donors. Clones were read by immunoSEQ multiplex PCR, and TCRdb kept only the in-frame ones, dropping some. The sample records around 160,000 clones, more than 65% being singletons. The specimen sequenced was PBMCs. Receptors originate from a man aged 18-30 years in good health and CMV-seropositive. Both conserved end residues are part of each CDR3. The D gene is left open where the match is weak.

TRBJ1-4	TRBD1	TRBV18	TGTGCCAGCTCCGCCTACACAGGGGCCCAGGAAAAACTGTTTTTT	CASSAYTGAQEKLFF
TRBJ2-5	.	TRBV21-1	TGTGCCACTAAGGGGGGCACTAGCGGGATTAAAGAGACCCAGTACTTC	CATKGGTSGIKETQYF
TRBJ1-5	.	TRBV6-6	TGTGCCAGCAGTTACCAATCCAATCAGCCCCAGCATTTT	CASSYQSNQPQHF
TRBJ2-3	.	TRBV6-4	TGTGCCAGCAGTCCAGGCCCTCTCACAGATACGCAGTATTTT	CASSPGPLTDTQYF
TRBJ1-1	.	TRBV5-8	TGTGCCAGCAGCTTGGCCGGGGGGATTGAAGCTTTCTTT	CASSLAGGIEAFF
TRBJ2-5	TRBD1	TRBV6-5	TGTGCCAGCAGTCCCAGACAGGGCGGGGAGACCCAGTACTTC	CASSPRQGGETQYF
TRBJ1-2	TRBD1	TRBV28	TGTGCCAGCAGTTTATTGAGGACAGGGGGCGGCTACACCTTC	CASSLLRTGGGYTF
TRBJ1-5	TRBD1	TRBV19	TGTGCCAGTGGAACCGGGACAGGGACACTAAATCAGCCCCAGCATTTT	CASGTGTGTLNQPQHF
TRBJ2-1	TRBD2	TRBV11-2	TGTGCCAGCAGCCTTCCTAGCGGGAGGAGGAATGAGCAGTTCTTC	CASSLPSGRRNEQFF
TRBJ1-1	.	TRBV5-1	TGCGCCAGCAGCTTGGGGACAGTGAACACTGAAGCTTTCTTT	CASSLGTVNTEAFF
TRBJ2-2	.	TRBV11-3	TGTGCCAGCAGCGCCCGGACTTTTTCGGGGGGGGAGCTGTTTTTT	CASSARTFSGGELFF
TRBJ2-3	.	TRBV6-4	TGTGCCAGCAGTGAGGACTCGGACACAGATACGCAGTATTTT	CASSEDSDTDTQYF